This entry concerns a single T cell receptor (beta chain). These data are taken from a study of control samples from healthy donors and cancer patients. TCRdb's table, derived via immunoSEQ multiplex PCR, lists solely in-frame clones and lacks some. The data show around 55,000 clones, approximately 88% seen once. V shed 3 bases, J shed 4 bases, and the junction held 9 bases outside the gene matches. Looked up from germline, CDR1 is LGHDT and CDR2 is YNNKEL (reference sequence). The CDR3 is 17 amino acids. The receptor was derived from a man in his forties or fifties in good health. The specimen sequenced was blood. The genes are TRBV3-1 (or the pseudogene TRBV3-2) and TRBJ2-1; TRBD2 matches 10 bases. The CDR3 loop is CASSHRGISGRYNEQFF. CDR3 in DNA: TGTGCCAGCAGCCACCGGGGAATTAGCGGGAGGTACAATGAGCAGTTCTTC.